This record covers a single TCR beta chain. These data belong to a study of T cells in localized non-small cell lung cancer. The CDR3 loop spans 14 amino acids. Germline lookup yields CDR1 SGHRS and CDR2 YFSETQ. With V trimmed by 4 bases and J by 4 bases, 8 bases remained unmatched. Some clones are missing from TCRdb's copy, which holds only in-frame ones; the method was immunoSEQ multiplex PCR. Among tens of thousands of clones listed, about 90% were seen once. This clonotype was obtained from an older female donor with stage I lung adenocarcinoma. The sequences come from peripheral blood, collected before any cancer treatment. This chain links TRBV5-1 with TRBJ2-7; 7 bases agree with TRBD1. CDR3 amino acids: CASSPGTVNYEQYF. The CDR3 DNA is TGCGCCAGCAGCCCAGGGACAGTTAATTACGAGCAGTACTTC.